This T cell receptor beta chain was identified in a study of blood T cell repertoires in COVID-19. This clone appeared once. V shed 4 bases and J 4 bases; nucleotides not matched to a gene: 4. This CDR3 contains 14 residues. Germline V gene sequence: CDR1 SGDLS, CDR2 YYNGEE. Produced via immunoSEQ multiplex PCR; TCRdb's table is partial and in-frame only. The table has almost 250,000 clones, about 82% seen once. The rearrangement joins TRBV9 to TRBJ2-1, with 8 bases identical to TRBD1. Sequencing was carried out using PBMCs or T cells enriched from blood (not recorded which). This TCR derives from a woman aged 50 to 60 with acute COVID-19. This chain's CDR3 is CASSLDRGYNEQFF. CDR3 bases: TGTGCCAGCAGCCTCGACAGGGGTTACAATGAGCAGTTCTTC.